The clone carrying this TCR beta chain occurred many times. The antigen is undetermined. MiXCR, applied by TCRdb to the 5' RACE reads, yields one record per CDR3 protein. The sample has a few hundred thousand distinct CDR3 sequences; more than 15% are singletons. V lost 1 base, J lost 7 bases, and 8 bases lay in between. The germline V gene has CDR1 SEHNR and CDR2 FQNEAQ (reference sequence). The CDR3 contains 13 residues. This sample was taken from a study of T-cell memory formation after mild COVID-19. Regarding the study as a whole: Confirmation was lacking for SARS-CoV-2 specificity of second-wave clones that peaked on day 37. Mainly CM and EM harbored the contracting CD4+ clones; mainly EMRA harbored the CD8+ ones.

Specimen: PBMCs or a T cell subset sorted from them (not recorded which). The rearrangement joins TRBV7-9 to TRBJ1-5; D gene uncertain. The receptor was derived from a man aged 18 to 30 who had mild COVID-19 (a few samples of this study predate the infection). Cell type and time point are not known. The CDR3 DNA sequence: TGTGCCAGCAGCTTAGATTACAGCCAGCCCCAGCATTTT. It codes for CASSLDYSQPQHF.